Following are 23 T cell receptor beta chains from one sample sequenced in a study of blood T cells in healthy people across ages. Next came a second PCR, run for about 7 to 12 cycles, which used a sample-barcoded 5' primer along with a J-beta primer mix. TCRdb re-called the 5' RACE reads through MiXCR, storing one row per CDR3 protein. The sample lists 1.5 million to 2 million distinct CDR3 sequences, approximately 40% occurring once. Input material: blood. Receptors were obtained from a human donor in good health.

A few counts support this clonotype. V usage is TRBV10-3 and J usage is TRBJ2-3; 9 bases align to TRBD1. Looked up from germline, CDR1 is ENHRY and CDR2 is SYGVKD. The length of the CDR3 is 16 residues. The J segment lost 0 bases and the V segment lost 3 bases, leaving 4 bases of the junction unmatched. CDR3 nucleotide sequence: TGTGCCATCAGTGAAACAGGGGGCCCAAGCACAGATACGCAGTATTTT. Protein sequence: CAISETGGPSTDTQYF.

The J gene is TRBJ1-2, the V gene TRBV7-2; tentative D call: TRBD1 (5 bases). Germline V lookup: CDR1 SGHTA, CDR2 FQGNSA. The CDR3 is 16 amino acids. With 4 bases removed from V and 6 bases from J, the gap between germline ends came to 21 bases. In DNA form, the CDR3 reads TGTGCCAGCAGCTCAGCGGTAAACAGGCCGTCCCATGGCTACACCTTC. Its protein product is CASSSAVNRPSHGYTF.

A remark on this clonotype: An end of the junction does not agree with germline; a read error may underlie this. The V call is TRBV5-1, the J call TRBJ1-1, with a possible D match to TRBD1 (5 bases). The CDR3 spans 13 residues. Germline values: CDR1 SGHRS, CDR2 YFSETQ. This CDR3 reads CAGSLRDDTEAFF. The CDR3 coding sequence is TGCGCCGGCAGCTTAAGGGACGACACTGAAGCTTTCTTT.

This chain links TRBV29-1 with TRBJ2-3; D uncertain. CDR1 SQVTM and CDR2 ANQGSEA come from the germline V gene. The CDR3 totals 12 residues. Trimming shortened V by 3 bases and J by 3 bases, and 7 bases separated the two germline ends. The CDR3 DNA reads TGCAGCGTTGAGTTTGGGACAGATACGCAGTATTTT. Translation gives CSVEFGTDTQYF.

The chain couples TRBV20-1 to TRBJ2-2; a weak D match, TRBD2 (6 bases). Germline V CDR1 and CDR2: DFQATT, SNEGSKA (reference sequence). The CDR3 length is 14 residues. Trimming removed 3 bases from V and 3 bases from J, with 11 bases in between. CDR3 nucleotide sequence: TGCAGTGCTAGCCCGGGGGTGGACACCGGGGAGCTGTTTTTT. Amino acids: CSASPGVDTGELFF.

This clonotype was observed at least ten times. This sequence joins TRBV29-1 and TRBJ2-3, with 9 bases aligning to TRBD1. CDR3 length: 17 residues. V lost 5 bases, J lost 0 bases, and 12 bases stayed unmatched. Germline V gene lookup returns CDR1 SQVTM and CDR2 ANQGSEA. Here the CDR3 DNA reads TGCAGCGTTCTGACAGGGGGATTGAGTTCTAGCACAGATACGCAGTATTTT. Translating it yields CSVLTGGLSSSTDTQYF.

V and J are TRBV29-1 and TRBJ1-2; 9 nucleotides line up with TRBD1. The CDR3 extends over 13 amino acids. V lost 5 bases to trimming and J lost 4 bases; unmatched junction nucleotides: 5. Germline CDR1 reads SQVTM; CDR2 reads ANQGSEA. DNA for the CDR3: TGCAGCGTTACCGGGACAGGGACCTATGGCTACACCTTC. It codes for CSVTGTGTYGYTF.

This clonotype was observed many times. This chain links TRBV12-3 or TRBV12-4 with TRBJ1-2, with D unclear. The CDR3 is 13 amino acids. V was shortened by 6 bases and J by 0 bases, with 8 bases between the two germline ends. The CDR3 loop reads CASSRTPNYGYTF. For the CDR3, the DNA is TGTGCCAGCAGCCGTACACCTAACTATGGCTACACCTTC.

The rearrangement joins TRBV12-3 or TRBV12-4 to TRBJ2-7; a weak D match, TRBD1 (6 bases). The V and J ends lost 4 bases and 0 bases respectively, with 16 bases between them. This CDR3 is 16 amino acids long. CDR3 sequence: CASSSVRDTSSYEQYF. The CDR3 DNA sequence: TGTGCCAGCAGTTCCGTCCGGGACACGAGCTCCTACGAGCAGTACTTC.

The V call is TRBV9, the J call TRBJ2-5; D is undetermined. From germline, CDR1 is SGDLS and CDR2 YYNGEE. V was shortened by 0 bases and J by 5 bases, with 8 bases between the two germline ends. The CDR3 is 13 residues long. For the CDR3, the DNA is TGTGCCAGCAGCGTAGTAATGGGGGAGACCCAGTACTTC. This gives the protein CASSVVMGETQYF.

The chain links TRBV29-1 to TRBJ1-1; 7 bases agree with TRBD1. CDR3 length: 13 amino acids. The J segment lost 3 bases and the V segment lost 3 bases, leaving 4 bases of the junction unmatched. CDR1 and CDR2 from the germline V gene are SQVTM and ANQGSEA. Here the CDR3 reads CSVEAGGHTEAFF. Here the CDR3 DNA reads TGCAGCGTTGAGGCAGGGGGACACACTGAAGCTTTCTTT.

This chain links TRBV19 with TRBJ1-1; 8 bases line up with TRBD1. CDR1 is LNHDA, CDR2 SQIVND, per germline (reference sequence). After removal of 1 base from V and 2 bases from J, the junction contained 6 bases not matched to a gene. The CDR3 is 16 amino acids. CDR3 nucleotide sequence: TGTGCCAGTAGTATAGGCAGGGGGCTGGATAACACTGAAGCTTTCTTT. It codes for CASSIGRGLDNTEAFF.

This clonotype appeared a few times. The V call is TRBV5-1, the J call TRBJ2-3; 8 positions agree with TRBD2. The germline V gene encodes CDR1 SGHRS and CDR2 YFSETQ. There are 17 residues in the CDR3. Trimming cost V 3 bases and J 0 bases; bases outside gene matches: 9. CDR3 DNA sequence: TGCGCCAGCAGCTCAATCCGGACTAGCTGGAGCACAGATACGCAGTATTTT. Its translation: CASSSIRTSWSTDTQYF.

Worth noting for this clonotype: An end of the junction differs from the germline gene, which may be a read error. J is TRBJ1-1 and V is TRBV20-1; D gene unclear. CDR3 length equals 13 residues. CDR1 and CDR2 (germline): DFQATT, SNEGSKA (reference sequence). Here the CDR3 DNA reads TGCGGTGCTAGTACGGGATCGGACACTGAAGCTTTCTTT. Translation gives CGASTGSDTEAFF.

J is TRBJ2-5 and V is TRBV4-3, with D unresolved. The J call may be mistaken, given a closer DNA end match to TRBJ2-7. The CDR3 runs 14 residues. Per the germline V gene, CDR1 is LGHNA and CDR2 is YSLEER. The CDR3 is CASSQGYGPHEQYF. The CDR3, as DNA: TGCGCCAGCAGCCAAGGATACGGGCCCCACGAGCAGTACTTC.

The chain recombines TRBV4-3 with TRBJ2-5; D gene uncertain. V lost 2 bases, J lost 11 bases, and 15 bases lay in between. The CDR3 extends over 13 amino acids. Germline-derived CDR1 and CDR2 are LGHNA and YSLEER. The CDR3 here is CASSQPPSFEQYF. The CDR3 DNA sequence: TGCGCCAGCAGCCAACCGCCCTCTTTTGAGCAGTACTTC.

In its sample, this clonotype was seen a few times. CDR3 residues: CASSRILTGYNEQYF. For the CDR3, the DNA is TGTGCCAGCAGCCGGATCCTGACAGGGTACAATGAGCAGTACTTC. The chain is built from TRBV6-5 and TRBJ2-4; TRBD1 agrees at 7 bases. Germline CDR1 MNHEY, CDR2 SVGAGI. The length of the CDR3 is 15 residues. Trimming cost V 6 bases and J 13 bases; bases outside gene matches: 18.

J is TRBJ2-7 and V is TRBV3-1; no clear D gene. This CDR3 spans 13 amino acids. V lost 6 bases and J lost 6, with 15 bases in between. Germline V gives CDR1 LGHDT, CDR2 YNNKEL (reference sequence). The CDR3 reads CASSPTGLGEQYF. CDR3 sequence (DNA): TGTGCCAGCAGTCCTACCGGGCTGGGCGAGCAGTACTTC.

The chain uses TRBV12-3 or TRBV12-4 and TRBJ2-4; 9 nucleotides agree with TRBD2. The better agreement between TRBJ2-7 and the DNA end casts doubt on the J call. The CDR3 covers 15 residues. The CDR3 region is CASSSGGAGGYEQYF. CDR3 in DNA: TGTGCCAGCAGCTCGGGGGGAGCGGGGGGCTACGAGCAGTACTTC.

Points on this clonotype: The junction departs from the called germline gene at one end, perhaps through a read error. The CDR3 protein is CASSVDSNSLLHF. For the CDR3, the DNA is TGTGCCAGCAGCGTGGACAGTAATTCACTCCTCCACTTT. The chain uses TRBV9 and TRBJ1-6; D might be TRBD1 (6 bases). From germline, CDR1 is SGDLS and CDR2 YYNGEE. The CDR3 is 13 residues long.

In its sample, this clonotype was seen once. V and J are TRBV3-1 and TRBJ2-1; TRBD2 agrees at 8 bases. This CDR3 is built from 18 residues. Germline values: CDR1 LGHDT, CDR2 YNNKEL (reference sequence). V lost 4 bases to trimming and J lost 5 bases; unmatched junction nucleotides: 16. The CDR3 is CASSPRHLGGAVNNEQFF. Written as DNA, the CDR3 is TGTGCCAGCAGCCCAAGACATCTCGGGGGGGCCGTGAACAATGAGCAGTTCTTC.

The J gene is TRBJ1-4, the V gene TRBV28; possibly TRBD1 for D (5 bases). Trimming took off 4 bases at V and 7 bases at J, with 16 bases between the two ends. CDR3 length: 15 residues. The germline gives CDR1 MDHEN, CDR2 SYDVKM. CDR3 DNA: TGTGCCAGCAGTTCCTCGGGGCAGGGTAGTGAAAAACTGTTTTTT. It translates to CASSSSGQGSEKLFF.

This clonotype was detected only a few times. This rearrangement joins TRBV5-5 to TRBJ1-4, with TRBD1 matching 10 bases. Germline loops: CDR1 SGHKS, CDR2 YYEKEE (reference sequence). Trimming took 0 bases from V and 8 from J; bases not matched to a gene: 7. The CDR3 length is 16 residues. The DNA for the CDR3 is TGTGCCAGCAGCTTGGACTCAGACAGGGGGCAGGAAAAACTGTTTTTT. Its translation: CASSLDSDRGQEKLFF.